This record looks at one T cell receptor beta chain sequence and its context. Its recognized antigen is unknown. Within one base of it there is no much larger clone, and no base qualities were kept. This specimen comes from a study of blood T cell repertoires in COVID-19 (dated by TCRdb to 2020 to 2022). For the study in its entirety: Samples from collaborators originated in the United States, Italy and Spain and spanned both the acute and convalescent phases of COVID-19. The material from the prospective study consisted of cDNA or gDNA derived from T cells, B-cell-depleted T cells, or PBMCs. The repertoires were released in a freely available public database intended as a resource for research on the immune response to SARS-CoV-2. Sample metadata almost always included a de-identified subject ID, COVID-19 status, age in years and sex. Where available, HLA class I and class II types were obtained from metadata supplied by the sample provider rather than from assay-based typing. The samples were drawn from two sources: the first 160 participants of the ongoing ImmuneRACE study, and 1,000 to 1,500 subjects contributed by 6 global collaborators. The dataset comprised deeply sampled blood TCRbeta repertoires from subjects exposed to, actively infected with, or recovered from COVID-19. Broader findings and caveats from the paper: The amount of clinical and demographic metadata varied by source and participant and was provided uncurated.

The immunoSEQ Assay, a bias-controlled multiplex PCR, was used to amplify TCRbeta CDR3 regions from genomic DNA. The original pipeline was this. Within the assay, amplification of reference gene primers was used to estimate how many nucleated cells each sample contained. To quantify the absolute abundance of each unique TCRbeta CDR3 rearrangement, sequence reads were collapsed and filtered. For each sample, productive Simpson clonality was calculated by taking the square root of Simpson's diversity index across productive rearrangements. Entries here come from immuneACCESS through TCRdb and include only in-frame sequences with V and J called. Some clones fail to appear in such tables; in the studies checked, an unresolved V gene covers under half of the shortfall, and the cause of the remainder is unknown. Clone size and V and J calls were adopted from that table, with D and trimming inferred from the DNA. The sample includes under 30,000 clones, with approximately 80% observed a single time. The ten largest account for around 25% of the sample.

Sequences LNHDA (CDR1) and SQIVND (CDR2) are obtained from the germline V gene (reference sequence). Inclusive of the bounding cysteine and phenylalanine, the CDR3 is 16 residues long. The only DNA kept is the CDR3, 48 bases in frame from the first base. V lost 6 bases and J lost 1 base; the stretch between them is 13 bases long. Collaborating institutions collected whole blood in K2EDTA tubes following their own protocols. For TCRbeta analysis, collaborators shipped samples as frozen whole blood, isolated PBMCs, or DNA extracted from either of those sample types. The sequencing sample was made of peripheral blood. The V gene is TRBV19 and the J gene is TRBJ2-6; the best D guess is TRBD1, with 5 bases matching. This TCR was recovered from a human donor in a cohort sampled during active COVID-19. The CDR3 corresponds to CASSDPRTSGANVLTF. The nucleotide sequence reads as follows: TGTGCCAGTAGCGACCCCCGGACATCTGGGGCCAACGTCCTGACTTTC.